These T cell receptor beta chains were read from a single sample in a study of blood T cell repertoires in COVID-19. Only in-frame clones appear in the TCRdb table, and some are missing; sequencing was by immunoSEQ multiplex PCR. The sample contains about 200,000 clones, under 90% of which appear only once. The sample comprised peripheral blood. The receptors here all came from a man aged 45-60 years with acute or convalescent COVID-19. The conserved cysteine and the conserved F or W are not part of the CDR3 here. The order of the fields is CDR3 length, J gene, V gene, CDR3 protein.

CDR3 length: 11; J gene: TRBJ1-5; V gene: TRBV6-5; CDR3 protein: ASSLTGDQPQH
CDR3 length: 15; J gene: TRBJ1-3; V gene: TRBV3-1/TRBV3-2; CDR3 protein: ASSQVRPTFSGNTIY
CDR3 length: 11; J gene: TRBJ1-1; V gene: TRBV19; CDR3 protein: ASSIGTAHEAF
CDR3 length: 13; J gene: TRBJ1-4; V gene: TRBV11-2; CDR3 protein: ASSPDGVLNEKLF
CDR3 length: 11; J gene: TRBJ1-4; V gene: TRBV29-1; CDR3 protein: SVSDRGWEKLF
CDR3 length: 15; J gene: TRBJ1-6; V gene: TRBV7-9; CDR3 protein: ASSLIGVGSYNSPLH
CDR3 length: 11; J gene: TRBJ1-1; V gene: TRBV7-6; CDR3 protein: ASSADRNTEAF
CDR3 length: 14; J gene: TRBJ1-3; V gene: TRBV19; CDR3 protein: ASSIGYRAGGNTIY
CDR3 length: 13; J gene: TRBJ2-1; V gene: TRBV6-5; CDR3 protein: ASKDKRGGRNEQF
CDR3 length: 11; J gene: TRBJ1-2; V gene: TRBV16; CDR3 protein: ASSQWDREGYT
CDR3 length: 10; J gene: TRBJ2-5; V gene: TRBV5-1; CDR3 protein: ASSTQGETQY
CDR3 length: 12; J gene: TRBJ1-1; V gene: TRBV7-3; CDR3 protein: ASSLNSMNTEAF
CDR3 length: 10; J gene: TRBJ1-1; V gene: TRBV30; CDR3 protein: AWSVGPPGAF
CDR3 length: 12; J gene: TRBJ1-5; V gene: TRBV20-1; CDR3 protein: SASRGRSNQPQH
CDR3 length: 12; J gene: TRBJ2-7; V gene: TRBV11-2; CDR3 protein: ASSPRAGNFEQY
CDR3 length: 11; J gene: TRBJ1-2; V gene: TRBV6-1; CDR3 protein: ASSEILGGGYT
CDR3 length: 9; J gene: TRBJ2-1; V gene: TRBV6-6; CDR3 protein: ASSHNNEQF
CDR3 length: 13; J gene: TRBJ2-5; V gene: TRBV20-1; CDR3 protein: SASVAGVLGETQY
CDR3 length: 10; J gene: TRBJ1-1; V gene: TRBV2; CDR3 protein: ASGTGFLEAF